This TCR beta chain is drawn from a study of T-cell reconstitution after alpha-beta-depleted transplantation in children (dated by TCRdb to 2016 to 2017). Concerning the study at large: T-cell immune reconstitution after TCRalphabeta/CD19-depleted allogeneic hematopoietic cell transplantation in children was quantitatively tracked in the study by means of TCR repertoire profiling.

The library was built by means of PCR. The run used an Illumina HiSeq 2500. TCR library preparation used molecular barcoding, with unique molecular identifiers applied to normalize quantification of the TCRbeta repertoire. TCRdb trimmed the raw reads at Q25, called clones with MiXCR and kept productive beta chains. Rows are combined by CDR3 protein, so each entry shows the most common genes and DNA. This sample has about 400,000 distinct CDR3 sequences in its table, and about an eighth of those were observed once. The ten largest account for approximately 4.2% of the sample. The table lists this clonotype with many counts. There is no known antigen for this receptor. One base away there is no much larger clone; base qualities are not given. The trim is 3 bases for V and 0 bases for J, with a gap of 12 bases between the germline ends. From cysteine to phenylalanine, the CDR3 is 16 amino acids long. The entry retains the CDR3 DNA only, 48 bases that are in frame from base 1. CDR1 and CDR2 are read off the germline V gene as SGHAT and FQNNGV.

Material: PBMCs, obtained from the stem cell graft. The rearrangement joined TRBV11-2 to TRBJ2-1; too little of a D gene remains to name it. The TCR originated in a human donor who donated a stem cell graft to a child with Fanconi anemia. The CDR3 region reads CASSFTHTASYNEQFF. The DNA sequence follows: TGTGCCAGCAGCTTCACCCACACCGCCTCCTACAATGAGCAGTTCTTC.